This T cell receptor (beta chain) was sequenced in a study of a mutant IDH1 vaccine in newly diagnosed glioma. About the research overall: During weeks 1, 3, 5, 7, 11, 15, 19 and 23, patients received eight vaccinations. Following radiotherapy alone, or alongside temozolomide cycles, vaccination was started after an interval of 4-6 weeks. There were approximately 60% males and roughly 38% females among treated patients, whose mean age was roughly 40 years.

The data were produced by immunoSEQ multiplex PCR, yet TCRdb's version contains in-frame clones alone and is incomplete. The repertoire holds about 36,000 clones, with about four fifths as singletons. CDR3 size: 15 residues. The V and J ends lost 0 bases and 8 bases respectively, with 14 bases between them. The germline gives CDR1 MNHNS, CDR2 SASEGT. Comment on this clone: Its antigen is as yet unknown.

Specified time point: week 11, during vaccination. Vaccination used 300 ug of mutant IDH1 20-mer peptide per dose, with topical imiquimod. New WHO grade 3 or 4 astrocytomas that were IDH1-mutant and ATRX-lost occurred in the donors. Specimen: peripheral blood mononuclear cells (PBMCs), collected from a glioma patient whose treatment included an IDH1 peptide vaccine. This sequence originates from a young woman with glioma. Some clones in this sample may be carry-over from other donors' samples. This rearrangement joins TRBV6-1 to TRBJ2-1; TRBD1 is a possible D gene (6 bases). CDR3 nucleotide sequence: TGTGCCAGCAGTGAAGCGGGGAACAGGGACGATGAGCAGTTCTTC. Its protein product is CASSEAGNRDDEQFF.